Listed here is a single T cell receptor (beta chain). It has no known antigen specificity. There are no base qualities to consult, and no much larger clone falls within one base. This sample is drawn from a study of OX40 agonist ivuxolimab in advanced cancers. As for the study more broadly: Ivuxolimab, which targeted the costimulatory receptor OX40 (CD134), was an agonistic, fully human IgG2 monoclonal antibody. Three dose-escalation patients achieved partial responses, one with hepatocellular carcinoma and two with cutaneous melanoma. In the dose-escalation cohort, around four fifths of patients were male, and the mean age was approximately 60 years, with a range of roughly 23 to 85. Patients were allowed to have had prior anti-PD-1, anti-PD-L1 or anti-CTLA-4 therapy, and 40% of the dose-escalation patients had previously received checkpoint inhibitors. Of the roughly 51 patients in dose escalation, some 20 had hepatocellular carcinoma, roughly 15 had melanoma, 9 had renal cell carcinoma and 9 had head and neck cancer. Peripheral TCRbeta sequencing was intended to test whether TCR sequence diversity was altered and clonal T-cell expansion was caused by ivuxolimab. The paper covers the monotherapy dose-escalation part of the phase I ivuxolimab trial, which included N of about 50 patients. Intravenous ivuxolimab was administered to patients every 2 weeks at six dose levels: 0.01, 0.1, 0.3, 1.5, 3 and 10 mg/kg. On the study overall, not on this receptor specifically: After ivuxolimab, expanded clones were on average more numerous among CD8+ T cells than among CD4+ T cells. At doses of 0.1 to 3.0 mg/kg, clonal expansion of both CD4+ and CD8+ T cells in blood was seen between baseline and week 6. Low levels of normalized T-cell clonal expansion were also seen in some patients who did not respond. In partial responders in the 0.1-3.0 mg/kg groups, normalized peripheral clonal expansion was found to be among the lowest, especially among CD8+ T cells. Antigen specificity was not determined for the clonally expanded peripheral T cells.

Genomic DNA was extracted from sorted cells for sequencing of the TCRbeta CDR3 region. The immunoSEQ Assay was used for sequencing of TCRbeta CDR3 regions. TCRdb's version of the immuneACCESS table is confined to in-frame rearrangements and falls short of the full clone set. An unresolved V gene accounts for under half of the shortfall where checked; the remainder is of unknown origin. Recorded for this sample are around 140,000 clones; 75% to 95% of them occurred a single time. The leading ten clones occupy around 1% of the sample. Patients with a history of autoimmune disease or receiving systemic immunosuppression were excluded from the trial. Peripheral blood for TCR sequencing was collected from all dose cohorts at baseline, on cycle 4 day 1, and on cycle 7 day 1. Samples came from an open-label, multicenter, first-in-human phase I dose-escalation trial of ivuxolimab. Adults with locally advanced or metastatic head and neck squamous cell, hepatocellular, melanoma or renal cell carcinoma were enrolled in the trial. Before TCR sequencing, CD4+ and CD8+ T cells were separately sorted from peripheral blood.

From a lookup of the germline V gene, CDR1 and CDR2 are KGHSH and LQKENI. The CDR3 runs 18 amino acids, cysteine and phenylalanine included. This entry keeps only the CDR3 DNA: 54 bases, framed from base 1. Deletion took 0 bases off V and 2 bases off J, with a span of 17 bases between the germline ends. Sample: CD4+ or CD8+ T cells sorted from blood, taken in a trial of the OX40 agonist ivuxolimab. Recombination connected TRBV18 to TRBJ1-3, with the identity of the D gene unclear. This receptor was identified in an adult with an advanced solid tumor such as melanoma, head and neck, liver or kidney cancer. The CDR3: CASSPPDRYHNPGNTIYF. The nucleotides read TGTGCCAGCTCACCACCCGATCGCTACCATAACCCTGGAAACACCATATATTTT.